The 7 T cell receptor beta chains given below trace back to one sample, sequenced in a study of PD-L1 blockade in urothelial cancer. Profiling relied on immunoSEQ multiplex PCR, and the TCRdb table lists in-frame clones only, not all of them. This sample carries just over 50,000 clones, around 77% of them seen once, and the ten largest clones take more than 3.5%. Material: PBMCs, obtained around atezolizumab (anti-PD-L1) treatment. All receptors come from an older man with urothelial cancer.

V gene TRBV5-1 combines with J gene TRBJ1-1; D remains ambiguous. The CDR3 has 16 residues. Per germline, CDR1 SGHRS and CDR2 YFSETQ. Trimming pared 2 bases from V and 0 bases from J, leaving 14 bases between. This CDR3 reads CASSLAPTNMNTEAFF. In nucleotides, the CDR3 is TGCGCCAGCAGCTTAGCACCAACTAACATGAACACTGAAGCTTTCTTT.

V usage is TRBV5-4 and J usage is TRBJ1-1, with TRBD1 identical over 7 bases. The germline gives CDR1 SGHNT, CDR2 YYREEE (reference sequence). V trimming: 3 bases; J trimming: 6 bases; junction bases outside the gene matches: 8. This CDR3 has 14 amino acids. The CDR3 region is CASSSRTGAPEAFF. CDR3 bases: TGTGCCAGCAGCTCCAGAACAGGGGCCCCTGAAGCTTTCTTT.

The chain joins TRBV7-9 to TRBJ1-4, with 9 positions matching TRBD1. Germline values: CDR1 SEHNR, CDR2 FQNEAQ (reference sequence). The CDR3 runs 17 residues. The V gene end was trimmed by 3 bases and the J gene end by 3 bases; junction bases not matched to a gene: 8. This CDR3 is CASSLWTGVRANEKLFF. The CDR3 DNA sequence: TGTGCCAGCAGCTTGTGGACAGGGGTTAGAGCTAATGAAAAACTGTTTTTT.

The V call is TRBV5-5, the J call TRBJ1-2, with 9 bases that match TRBD1. Germline values: CDR1 SGHKS, CDR2 YYEKEE (reference sequence). CDR3 length: 15 residues. With 4 bases clipped from V and 6 bases from J, the junction kept 10 bases outside the gene matches. CDR3 nucleotide sequence: TGTGCCAGCAGCCAAGTCCCGGACAGGGGTGATGGCTACACCTTC. Its protein product is CASSQVPDRGDGYTF.

The chain carries TRBV7-8 and TRBJ2-3; D remains unclear. The CDR3 runs to 14 residues. Germline V gene lookup returns CDR1 SGHVS and CDR2 FQNEAQ. Trimming removed 4 bases at V and 6 bases at J, with 14 bases between. CDR3 region: CASSSDSHLDTQYF. CDR3 sequence (DNA): TGTGCCAGCAGCTCCGACTCTCACCTGGATACGCAGTATTTT. Based on the CDR3 plus reference TRBV7-8 and TRBJ2-3, the full variable domain is GAGVSQSPRYKVAKRGQDVALRCDPISGHVSLFWYQQALGQGPEFLTYFQNEAQLDKSGLPSDRFFAERPEGSVSTLKIQRTQQEDSAVYLCASSSDSHLDTQYFGPGTRLTVL.

V and J are TRBV6-5 and TRBJ2-7; possibly TRBD1 for D (5 bases). The germline V and J ends were trimmed by 5 bases and 1 base, with 15 bases remaining between them. The CDR3 has 15 amino acids. Per germline, CDR1 MNHEY and CDR2 SVGAGI. The CDR3 region has the DNA TGTGCCAGCAGTAAGGGGCAGGGAAAATCCTACGAGCAGTACTTC. Its protein product is CASSKGQGKSYEQYF.

The table lists this clone with a few counts. The chain links TRBV5-1 to TRBJ1-4; the match to TRBD1 covers 8 bases. J gave up 5 bases and V 0 bases, and 3 bases lay outside the gene matches. The CDR3 extends over 15 amino acids. From germline, CDR1 is SGHRS and CDR2 YFSETQ. Written as DNA, the CDR3 is TGCGCCAGCAGCTTGGAGACAGGGGCAAATGAAAAACTGTTTTTT. Translating it yields CASSLETGANEKLFF.